These T cell receptor beta chains were read from a single sample in a study of long-term antiretroviral therapy in people with HIV. This table comes from immunoSEQ multiplex PCR, and its TCRdb copy is limited to in-frame clones, with some not included. The sample contains roughly 29,000 clones, approximately 80% of which appear only once. The sequenced sample was unsorted PBMCs, obtained 0.3 years after starting antiretroviral therapy. The receptors were gathered from a man aged 35 to 55 with HIV. CDR3s include the opening cysteine and the closing phenylalanine or tryptophan. Each record gives: V gene, J gene, D gene, clone size, CDR3 protein, CDR3 DNA. The D gene is left open where the match is weak. Size is stated for part of the rows, as once, few or many counts, or as a class when the clone is expanded.

V gene: TRBV10-2; J gene: TRBJ1-6; D gene: .; clone size: .; CDR3 protein: CASSQDTYNSPLHF; CDR3 DNA: TGCGCCAGCAGCCAGGACACCTATAATTCACCCCTCCACTTT
V gene: TRBV29-1; J gene: TRBJ2-7; D gene: TRBD2; clone size: .; CDR3 protein: CSVSPGLAGRAAFYEQYF; CDR3 DNA: TGCAGCGTTTCTCCGGGACTAGCGGGACGTGCGGCCTTTTACGAGCAGTACTTC
V gene: TRBV18; J gene: TRBJ2-7; D gene: .; clone size: .; CDR3 protein: CASSPQRDHEQYF; CDR3 DNA: TGTGCCAGCTCACCGCAACGGGACCACGAGCAGTACTTC
V gene: TRBV2; J gene: TRBJ2-7; D gene: .; clone size: .; CDR3 protein: CASSEFGGGISEQYF; CDR3 DNA: TGTGCCAGCAGTGAATTCGGGGGTGGTATTAGCGAGCAGTACTTC
V gene: TRBV11-2; J gene: TRBJ2-1; D gene: .; clone size: .; CDR3 protein: CASSLGGRPRDEQFF; CDR3 DNA: TGTGCCAGCAGCTTAGGTGGTCGGCCTCGGGATGAGCAGTTCTTC
V gene: TRBV27; J gene: TRBJ2-7; D gene: TRBD2; clone size: few; CDR3 protein: CASSLGTSGNYEQYF; CDR3 DNA: TGTGCCAGCAGTCTCGGGACTAGCGGGAACTACGAGCAGTACTTC
V gene: TRBV9; J gene: TRBJ2-7; D gene: TRBD1; clone size: .; CDR3 protein: CASSPRPDRGNEQYF; CDR3 DNA: TGTGCCAGCAGCCCCCGTCCGGACAGGGGAAACGAGCAGTACTTC
V gene: TRBV9; J gene: TRBJ2-2; D gene: .; clone size: .; CDR3 protein: CASSTAGELFF; CDR3 DNA: TGTGCCAGCAGCACGGCCGGGGAGCTGTTTTTT
V gene: TRBV6-6; J gene: TRBJ2-1; D gene: .; clone size: .; CDR3 protein: CASLAGIGFISYEQFF; CDR3 DNA: TGTGCCAGCTTAGCTGGCATTGGGTTTATTAGCTATGAGCAGTTCTTC
V gene: TRBV7-9; J gene: TRBJ1-4; D gene: TRBD1; clone size: once; CDR3 protein: CASSKQGIGNEKLFF; CDR3 DNA: TGTGCCAGCAGCAAACAGGGGATCGGTAATGAAAAACTGTTTTTT
V gene: TRBV9; J gene: TRBJ2-3; D gene: .; clone size: few; CDR3 protein: CASSPRGTDTQYF; CDR3 DNA: TGTGCCAGCAGCCCCAGAGGCACAGATACGCAGTATTTT
V gene: TRBV7-2; J gene: TRBJ1-5; D gene: .; clone size: .; CDR3 protein: CASSLVGSNQPQHF; CDR3 DNA: TGTGCCAGCAGCTTAGTGGGAAGCAATCAGCCCCAGCATTTT
V gene: TRBV5-1; J gene: TRBJ2-1; D gene: .; clone size: .; CDR3 protein: CASSLEGGNEQFF; CDR3 DNA: TGCGCCAGCAGCTTGGAAGGCGGCAATGAGCAGTTCTTC
V gene: TRBV4-3; J gene: TRBJ2-5; D gene: .; clone size: .; CDR3 protein: CASSQDWSEETQYF; CDR3 DNA: TGCGCCAGCAGCCAAGATTGGTCCGAAGAGACCCAGTACTTC
V gene: TRBV14; J gene: TRBJ2-5; D gene: .; clone size: .; CDR3 protein: CASSPGDLGTQYF; CDR3 DNA: TGTGCCAGCAGCCCCGGCGACCTGGGGACCCAGTACTTC
V gene: TRBV4-3; J gene: TRBJ2-4; D gene: TRBD2; clone size: .; CDR3 protein: CASSQDFGGLAKNIQYF; CDR3 DNA: TGCGCCAGCAGCCAAGATTTCGGGGGGTTAGCCAAAAACATTCAGTACTTC
V gene: TRBV30; J gene: TRBJ2-3; D gene: TRBD2; clone size: .; CDR3 protein: CGGGGGPSTDTQYF; CDR3 DNA: TGTGGTGGGGGGGGAGGGCCTAGCACAGATACGCAGTATTTT
V gene: TRBV19; J gene: TRBJ2-3; D gene: .; clone size: .; CDR3 protein: CASSIVGADTQYF; CDR3 DNA: TGTGCCAGTAGTATAGTTGGTGCAGATACGCAGTATTTT
V gene: TRBV9; J gene: TRBJ2-1; D gene: TRBD1; clone size: .; CDR3 protein: CASSLTGTGVIDEQFF; CDR3 DNA: TGTGCCAGCAGCTTGACTGGGACAGGGGTTATAGATGAGCAGTTCTTC
V gene: TRBV2; J gene: TRBJ1-4; D gene: .; clone size: .; CDR3 protein: CASSDGGRGEKLFF; CDR3 DNA: TGTGCCAGCAGTGATGGCGGCCGAGGGGAAAAACTGTTTTTT
V gene: TRBV4-1; J gene: TRBJ2-7; D gene: TRBD2; clone size: .; CDR3 protein: CASSRTSGGPSYEQYF; CDR3 DNA: TGCGCCAGCAGCCGGACTAGCGGGGGGCCCTCCTACGAGCAGTACTTC
V gene: TRBV5-1; J gene: TRBJ1-1; D gene: TRBD1; clone size: .; CDR3 protein: CASSFQGAEAFF; CDR3 DNA: TGCGCCAGCAGCTTTCAGGGGGCTGAAGCTTTCTTT
V gene: TRBV28; J gene: TRBJ2-3; D gene: .; clone size: few; CDR3 protein: CASREGTSTDTQYF; CDR3 DNA: TGTGCCAGCAGAGAGGGGACAAGCACAGATACGCAGTATTTT
V gene: TRBV5-1; J gene: TRBJ2-7; D gene: .; clone size: once; CDR3 protein: CASSLEGYAYEQYF; CDR3 DNA: TGCGCCAGCAGCTTGGAGGGGTACGCCTACGAGCAGTACTTC
V gene: TRBV20-1; J gene: TRBJ1-1; D gene: .; clone size: .; CDR3 protein: CSASREAFF; CDR3 DNA: TGCAGTGCTAGCAGGGAAGCTTTCTTT
V gene: TRBV6-6; J gene: TRBJ2-5; D gene: .; clone size: .; CDR3 protein: CATKRGYQYF; CDR3 DNA: TGTGCCACCAAAAGGGGTTACCAGTACTTC
V gene: TRBV4-2; J gene: TRBJ1-4; D gene: .; clone size: .; CDR3 protein: CASSQVLATNEKLFF; CDR3 DNA: TGTGCCAGCAGCCAAGTTCTTGCAACTAATGAAAAACTGTTTTTT
V gene: TRBV28; J gene: TRBJ2-7; D gene: .; clone size: few; CDR3 protein: CASSLSDQGHEQYF; CDR3 DNA: TGTGCCAGCAGTCTCTCAGATCAGGGACACGAGCAGTACTTC
V gene: TRBV7-9; J gene: TRBJ1-2; D gene: .; clone size: .; CDR3 protein: CASSFGRETNYGYTF; CDR3 DNA: TGTGCCAGCAGCTTTGGGAGGGAAACTAACTATGGCTACACCTTC
V gene: TRBV14; J gene: TRBJ2-5; D gene: TRBD2; clone size: .; CDR3 protein: CASSAGGGETQYF; CDR3 DNA: TGTGCCAGCAGCGCCGGCGGGGGAGAGACCCAGTACTTC
V gene: TRBV4-1; J gene: TRBJ2-7; D gene: TRBD1; clone size: once; CDR3 protein: CASSQDSGTGTYEQYF; CDR3 DNA: TGCGCCAGCAGCCAAGATTCCGGGACAGGCACCTACGAGCAGTACTTC
V gene: TRBV11-3; J gene: TRBJ2-3; D gene: .; clone size: .; CDR3 protein: CASSLKGTDTQYF; CDR3 DNA: TGTGCCAGCAGCTTAAAAGGGACAGATACGCAGTATTTT
V gene: TRBV19; J gene: TRBJ2-1; D gene: TRBD2; clone size: .; CDR3 protein: CASTQTSGIYNEQFF; CDR3 DNA: TGTGCCAGTACCCAGACTAGCGGGATTTACAATGAGCAGTTCTTC
V gene: TRBV7-9; J gene: TRBJ2-7; D gene: TRBD1; clone size: few; CDR3 protein: CASSPWTGVAYEQYF; CDR3 DNA: TGTGCCAGCAGCCCCTGGACAGGTGTAGCCTACGAGCAGTACTTC
V gene: TRBV5-1; J gene: TRBJ2-5; D gene: .; clone size: once; CDR3 protein: CASSPPRQGLETQYF; CDR3 DNA: TGCGCCAGCAGCCCGCCCCGACAGGGACTCGAGACCCAGTACTTC
V gene: TRBV18; J gene: TRBJ1-4; D gene: .; clone size: .; CDR3 protein: CASSPPSEAKLFF; CDR3 DNA: TGTGCCAGCTCACCGCCGAGCGAGGCAAAACTGTTTTTT
V gene: TRBV6-4; J gene: TRBJ1-6; D gene: .; clone size: .; CDR3 protein: CASSAGSSYNSPLHF; CDR3 DNA: TGTGCCAGCAGCGCCGGGAGCTCCTATAATTCACCCCTCCACTTT
V gene: TRBV27; J gene: TRBJ2-7; D gene: TRBD1; clone size: .; CDR3 protein: CASSRQGFHEQYF; CDR3 DNA: TGTGCCAGCAGTCGACAGGGTTTCCACGAGCAGTACTTC
V gene: TRBV4-3; J gene: TRBJ2-5; D gene: .; clone size: .; CDR3 protein: CASSQQRGTGETQYF; CDR3 DNA: TGCGCCAGCAGCCAACAGAGGGGTACGGGGGAGACCCAGTACTTC
V gene: TRBV10-3; J gene: TRBJ2-5; D gene: .; clone size: .; CDR3 protein: CAIRPSGGYQETQYF; CDR3 DNA: TGTGCCATCAGGCCTAGTGGCGGGTACCAAGAGACCCAGTACTTC
V gene: TRBV4-3; J gene: TRBJ2-7; D gene: .; clone size: .; CDR3 protein: CASSPGSPHEQYF; CDR3 DNA: TGCGCCAGCAGCCCTGGATCCCCTCACGAGCAGTACTTC
V gene: TRBV9; J gene: TRBJ2-3; D gene: TRBD2; clone size: once; CDR3 protein: CAALLAGGISTDTQYF; CDR3 DNA: TGTGCCGCCTTACTAGCGGGAGGGATTAGCACAGATACGCAGTATTTT
V gene: TRBV15; J gene: TRBJ2-7; D gene: .; clone size: once; CDR3 protein: CATSRPDGYEQYF; CDR3 DNA: TGTGCCACCAGCAGACCAGACGGATACGAGCAGTACTTC
V gene: TRBV5-1; J gene: TRBJ2-5; D gene: .; clone size: .; CDR3 protein: CASSLQETQYF; CDR3 DNA: TGCGCCAGCAGCTTACAAGAGACCCAGTACTTC
V gene: TRBV18; J gene: TRBJ2-1; D gene: TRBD1; clone size: .; CDR3 protein: CASSPLDRVSGEQFF; CDR3 DNA: TGTGCCAGCTCACCACTGGACAGGGTGAGCGGTGAGCAGTTCTTC
V gene: TRBV5-1; J gene: TRBJ2-1; D gene: .; clone size: .; CDR3 protein: CASSLVESLTNEQFF; CDR3 DNA: TGCGCCAGCAGCTTGGTAGAGTCTTTAACCAATGAGCAGTTCTTC
V gene: TRBV5-1; J gene: TRBJ2-2; D gene: .; clone size: .; CDR3 protein: CASTTTRFSNTGELFF; CDR3 DNA: TGCGCCAGCACCACGACTAGGTTCTCGAACACCGGGGAGCTGTTTTTT
V gene: TRBV2; J gene: TRBJ1-3; D gene: .; clone size: .; CDR3 protein: CAVSVTALTIYF; CDR3 DNA: TGTGCCGTTTCGGTGACAGCCCTCACCATATATTTT
V gene: TRBV28; J gene: TRBJ2-7; D gene: .; clone size: .; CDR3 protein: CASAGYEQYF; CDR3 DNA: TGTGCCAGCGCTGGCTACGAGCAGTACTTC
V gene: TRBV27; J gene: TRBJ1-4; D gene: TRBD1; clone size: .; CDR3 protein: CASSRRPGQAHEKLFF; CDR3 DNA: TGTGCCAGCAGCCGCCGCCCGGGACAGGCCCATGAAAAACTGTTTTTT
V gene: TRBV18; J gene: TRBJ2-5; D gene: .; clone size: .; CDR3 protein: CASSPGETQYF; CDR3 DNA: TGTGCCAGCTCACCAGGAGAGACCCAGTACTTC